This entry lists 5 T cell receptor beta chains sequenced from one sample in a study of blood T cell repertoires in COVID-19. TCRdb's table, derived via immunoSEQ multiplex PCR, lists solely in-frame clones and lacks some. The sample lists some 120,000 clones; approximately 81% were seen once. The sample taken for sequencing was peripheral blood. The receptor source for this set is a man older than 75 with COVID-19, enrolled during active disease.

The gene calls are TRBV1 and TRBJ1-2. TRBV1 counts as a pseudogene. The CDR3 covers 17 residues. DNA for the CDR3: TGCACCAGCAGCCCCCGCAGCGAGATTTGGGGGGGCTATGGCTACACCTTC. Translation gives CTSSPRSEIWGGYGYTF.

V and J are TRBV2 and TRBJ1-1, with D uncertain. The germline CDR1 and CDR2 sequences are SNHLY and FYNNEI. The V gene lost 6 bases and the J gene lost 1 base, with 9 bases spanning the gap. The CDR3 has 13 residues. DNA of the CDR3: TGTGCCAGCAGCCCAACAGAGAACACTGAAGCTTTCTTT. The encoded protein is CASSPTENTEAFF.

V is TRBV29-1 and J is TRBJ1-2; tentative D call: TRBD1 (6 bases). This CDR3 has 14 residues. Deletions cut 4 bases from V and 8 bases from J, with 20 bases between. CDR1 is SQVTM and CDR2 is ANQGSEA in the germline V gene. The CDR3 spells CSVASGQRLPGYTF. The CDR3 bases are TGCAGCGTTGCCTCCGGACAGCGACTACCCGGCTACACCTTC. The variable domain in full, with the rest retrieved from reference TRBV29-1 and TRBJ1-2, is SAVISQKPSRDICQRGTSLTIQCQVDSQVTMMFWYRQQPGQSLTLIATANQGSEATYESGFVIDKFPISRPNLTFSTLTVSNMSPEDSSIYLCSVASGQRLPGYTFGSGTRLTVV.

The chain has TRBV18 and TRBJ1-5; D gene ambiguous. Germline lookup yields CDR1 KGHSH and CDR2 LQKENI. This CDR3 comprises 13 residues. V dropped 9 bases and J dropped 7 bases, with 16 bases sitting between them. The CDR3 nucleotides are TGTGCCAGTTCCCCCGGGGTAGACCAGCCCCAGCATTTT. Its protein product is CASSPGVDQPQHF.

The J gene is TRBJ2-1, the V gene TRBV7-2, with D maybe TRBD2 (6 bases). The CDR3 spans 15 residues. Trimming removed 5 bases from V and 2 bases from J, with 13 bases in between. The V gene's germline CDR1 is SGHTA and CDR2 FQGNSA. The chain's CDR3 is CASSPWEATYNEQFF. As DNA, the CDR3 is TGTGCCAGCAGCCCCTGGGAGGCCACCTACAATGAGCAGTTCTTC.